This T cell receptor beta chain is drawn from a study of cytomegalovirus exposure and HLA in healthy donors. Germline CDR1 PRHDT, CDR2 FYEKMQ (reference sequence). The CDR3 runs 18 residues. Deletions cut 5 bases from V and 2 bases from J, with 24 bases between. Primers included in the PCR were 60 Vbeta and 13 Jbeta primers. Assay: immunoSEQ multiplex PCR; the TCRdb copy retains only in-frame clones and omits some. The table includes some 150,000 clones, around 67% detected once. Findings and limits, study-wide: According to reports, the classifier identified cytomegalovirus status with high specificity and sensitivity. Some TCR beta chains (around 160 of them) were listed as cytomegalovirus-associated.

Remarks on this clone: Its antigen is as yet unknown.

This TCR was sampled from a man aged 18 to 30 in good health and CMV-seropositive. The chain couples TRBV13 to TRBJ1-2; D is unclear. Input material: PBMCs. The CDR3 nucleotides are TGTGCCAGCAGCAAATCCAGTCGCGGCAGAGGATTGAACTATGGCTACACCTTC. The encoded protein is CASSKSSRGRGLNYGYTF.